The sequence of this TCR beta chain was determined in a study of cytomegalovirus exposure and HLA in healthy donors. The CDR3 consists of 12 residues. Germline CDR1 is SGHRS and CDR2 is YFSETQ. The V end lost 4 bases, the J end lost 11 bases, and 15 bases lay between the germline ends. The PCR was carried out with 60 Vbeta primers and 13 Jbeta primers. The table came from immunoSEQ multiplex PCR; TCRdb's copy has only in-frame clones and leaves some out. The table lists over 50,000 clones, about 79% of them singletons. The chain couples TRBV5-1 to TRBJ1-1, with a possible D match to TRBD1 (5 bases). The TCR was taken from a middle-aged man in good health and CMV-seronegative. The sample consisted of PBMCs. CDR3 sequence (DNA): TGCGCCAGCAGCGCCTCCCAGGGTGTGGCTTTCTTT. It yields the protein CASSASQGVAFF.